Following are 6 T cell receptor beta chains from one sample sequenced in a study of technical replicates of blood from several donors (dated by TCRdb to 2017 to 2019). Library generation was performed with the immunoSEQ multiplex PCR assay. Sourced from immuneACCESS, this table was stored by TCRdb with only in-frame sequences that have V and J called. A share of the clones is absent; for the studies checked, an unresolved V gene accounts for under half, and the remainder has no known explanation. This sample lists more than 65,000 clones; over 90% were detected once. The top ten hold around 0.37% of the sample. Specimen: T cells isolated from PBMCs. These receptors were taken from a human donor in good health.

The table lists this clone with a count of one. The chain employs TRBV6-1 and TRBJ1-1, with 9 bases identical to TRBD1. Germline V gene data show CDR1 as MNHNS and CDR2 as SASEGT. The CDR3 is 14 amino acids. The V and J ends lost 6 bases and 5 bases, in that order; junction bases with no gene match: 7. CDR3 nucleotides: TGTGCCAGCAGGAGGACAGGGGAAGAGACTGAAGCTTTCTTT. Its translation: CASRRTGEETEAFF.

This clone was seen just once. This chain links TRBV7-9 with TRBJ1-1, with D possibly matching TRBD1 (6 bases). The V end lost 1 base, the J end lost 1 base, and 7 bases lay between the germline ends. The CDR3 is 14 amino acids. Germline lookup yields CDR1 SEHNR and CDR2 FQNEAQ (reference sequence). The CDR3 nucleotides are TGTGCCAGCAGCTTAGGGGGGCAGAACACTGAAGCTTTCTTT. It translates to CASSLGGQNTEAFF. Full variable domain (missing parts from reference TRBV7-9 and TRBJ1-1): DTGVSQNPRHKITKRGQNVTFRCDPISEHNRLYWYRQTLGQGPEFLTYFQNEAQLEKSRLLSDRFSAERPKGSFSTLEIQRTEQGDSAMYLCASSLGGQNTEAFFGQGTRLTVV.

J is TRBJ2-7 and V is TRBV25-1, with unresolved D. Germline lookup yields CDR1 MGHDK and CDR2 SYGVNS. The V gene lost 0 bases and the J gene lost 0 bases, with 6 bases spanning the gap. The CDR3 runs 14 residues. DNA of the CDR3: TGTGCCAGCAGTGAATATAGCCTCTCCTACGAGCAGTACTTC. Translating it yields CASSEYSLSYEQYF.

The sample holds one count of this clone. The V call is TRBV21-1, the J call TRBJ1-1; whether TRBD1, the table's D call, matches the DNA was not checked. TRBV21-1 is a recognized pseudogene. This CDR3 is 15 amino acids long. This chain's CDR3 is CASSKVDRGDTEAFF. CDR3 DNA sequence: TGTGCCAGCAGCAAAGTCGACAGGGGGGACACTGAAGCTTTCTTT.

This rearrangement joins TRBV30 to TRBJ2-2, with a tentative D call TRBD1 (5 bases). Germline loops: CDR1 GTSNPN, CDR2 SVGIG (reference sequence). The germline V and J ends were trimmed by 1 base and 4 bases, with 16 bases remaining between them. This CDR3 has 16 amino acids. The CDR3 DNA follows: TGTGCCTGGAGTGAAGGGGCCCTCCTCGGCACCGGGGAGCTGTTTTTT. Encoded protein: CAWSEGALLGTGELFF.

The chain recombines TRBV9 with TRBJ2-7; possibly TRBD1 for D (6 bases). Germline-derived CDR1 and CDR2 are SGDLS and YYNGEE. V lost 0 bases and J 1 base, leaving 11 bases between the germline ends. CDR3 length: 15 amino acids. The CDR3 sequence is CASSVGTVTSYEQYF. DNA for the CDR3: TGTGCCAGCAGCGTAGGGACAGTGACTTCCTACGAGCAGTACTTC.